These T cell receptor beta chains were read from a single sample in a study of T cell changes during pregnancy in multiple sclerosis. Clones were sequenced by immunoSEQ multiplex PCR, and TCRdb holds only the in-frame ones, with some missing. The top ten hold over 0.3% of the sample, which has more than 30,000 clones, 85% to 95% seen once. This material consisted of CD4+ T cells from peripheral blood mononuclear cells, taken in the third trimester of pregnancy. These receptors were taken from a female donor in good health, enrolled as a control in a pregnancy study. Each CDR3 is given with its conserved first and last residue. Fields, in order: V gene, clone size, D gene, J gene, CDR3 DNA, CDR3 protein. D genes are given only for firm matches. Some rows have no size entry. The others give once, few or many, or a class for an expanded clone.

>TRBV5-4|-|TRBD2|TRBJ2-7
TGTGCCAGCAGCCCGGGACTAGCGGTCCACGAGCAGTACTTC
CASSPGLAVHEQYF
>TRBV6-6|-|-|TRBJ2-3
TGTGCCAGCAGTTACTCCGTCGATACGCAGTATTTT
CASSYSVDTQYF
>TRBV30|-|-|TRBJ1-1
TGTGCCTGGAGGGGAGGGTGGGGAGGTGGTCGGGCAATGAACACTGAAGCTTTCTTT
CAWRGGWGGGRAMNTEAFF
>TRBV5-1|-|-|TRBJ1-1
TGCGCCAGCAGCTCGGGGGACCCAAATCCCACTGAAGCTTTCTTT
CASSSGDPNPTEAFF
>TRBV5-4|-|TRBD2|TRBJ2-7
TGTGCCAGCAGCATAGGGACTACCTACGAGCAGTACTTC
CASSIGTTYEQYF
>TRBV9|-|-|TRBJ1-4
TGTGCCAGCAGCGTAGGGCCGGGAGCGGGGGGGGCCGCAACTAATGAAAAACTGTTTTTT
CASSVGPGAGGAATNEKLFF
>TRBV10-1|once|-|TRBJ2-4
TGCGCCAGCAGTGAGCTAGGCAGCAAAAACATTCAGTACTTC
CASSELGSKNIQYF
>TRBV7-8|-|TRBD2|TRBJ2-3
TGTGCCAGCAGCCGCGACCCGAGGCTAGCGGGGGTCACAGATACGCAGTATTTT
CASSRDPRLAGVTDTQYF
>TRBV9|-|TRBD2|TRBJ2-7
TGTGCCAGCAGCGTATACGCTAGCGGAGGCTACGAGCAGTACTTC
CASSVYASGGYEQYF
>TRBV7-3|-|-|TRBJ2-7
TGTGCCAGCAGCTTGGTGCCAGGGGCCACCTACGAGCAGTACTTC
CASSLVPGATYEQYF
>TRBV27|-|TRBD1|TRBJ2-7
TGTGCCAGCAGTTTAAGGGGACAGCCGAATCCCTACGAGCAGTACTTC
CASSLRGQPNPYEQYF
>TRBV4-2|-|-|TRBJ2-1
TGTGCCAGCAGCGCAAGCTCGGGGGAGCAGTTCTTC
CASSASSGEQFF
>TRBV29-1|-|TRBD1|TRBJ2-7
TGCAGCGCCGAGGGACAGGGGAACGAGCAGTACTTC
CSAEGQGNEQYF
>TRBV5-1|-|TRBD2|TRBJ2-5
TGCGCCAGCGGACTAGCGGGGGGGCTTCTTGGGGGCGAGACCCAGTACTTC
CASGLAGGLLGGETQYF
>TRBV19|-|-|TRBJ1-2
TGTGCCAGTAGTACGACAGGTGCGTGGGGCGGCTATGGCTACACCTTC
CASSTTGAWGGYGYTF
>TRBV5-1|-|TRBD2|TRBJ2-5
TGCGCCAGCAGCTCACTAGCGGGAGCAAATGAGCAGTACTTC
CASSSLAGANEQYF
>TRBV30|-|-|TRBJ2-1
TGTGCCTATAAAGAGGGTAGCCTCTACAATGAGCAGTTCTTC
CAYKEGSLYNEQFF
>TRBV7-6|-|-|TRBJ1-4
TGTGCCAGCAGCTTCCGACAGGCTAGGCCCGCAACTAATGAAAAACTGTTTTTT
CASSFRQARPATNEKLFF
>TRBV18|-|-|TRBJ1-2
TGTGCCAGCTCACCTAGGGACAAAACCTATGGCTACACCTTC
CASSPRDKTYGYTF
>TRBV19|-|-|TRBJ1-2
TGTGCCAGTAGTACCCTGGACAGCTATGGCTACACCTTC
CASSTLDSYGYTF